This T cell receptor beta chain was retrieved from a study of control samples from healthy donors and cancer patients (dated by TCRdb to 2020 to 2022). V gives up 1 base and J gives up 4 bases, and the segment between their germline ends measures 10 bases. Per the germline V gene, SGHVS is the CDR1 and FQNEAQ is the CDR2. The CDR3 sequence holds 14 residues, the cysteine and phenylalanine included. Here the CDR3 DNA is all that survives: 42 bases in frame from base 1. The library was obtained by the immunoSEQ multiplex PCR assay. TCRdb retrieved this table from immuneACCESS and kept in-frame rearrangements only. Not all clones are present; in checked studies, unresolved V genes account for under half, and no reason is known for the remainder. The sample yields 65,000 to 100,000 clones; about nine tenths were counted once. Clones ranked in the top ten supply approximately 16% of the sample. On this clone itself: Its antigen has not been determined. Base qualities are not at hand, and no much larger clone is one base apart.

Sequencing was performed on blood. The chain was built from TRBV7-8 and TRBJ1-2; the D segment cannot be called with confidence. This TCR was recovered from a man aged 50 to 60 in good health. The nucleotide sequence reads TGTGCCAGCAGCTTAGAAGGAGCTGGCTATGGCTACACCTTC. Its protein reads: CASSLEGAGYGYTF.